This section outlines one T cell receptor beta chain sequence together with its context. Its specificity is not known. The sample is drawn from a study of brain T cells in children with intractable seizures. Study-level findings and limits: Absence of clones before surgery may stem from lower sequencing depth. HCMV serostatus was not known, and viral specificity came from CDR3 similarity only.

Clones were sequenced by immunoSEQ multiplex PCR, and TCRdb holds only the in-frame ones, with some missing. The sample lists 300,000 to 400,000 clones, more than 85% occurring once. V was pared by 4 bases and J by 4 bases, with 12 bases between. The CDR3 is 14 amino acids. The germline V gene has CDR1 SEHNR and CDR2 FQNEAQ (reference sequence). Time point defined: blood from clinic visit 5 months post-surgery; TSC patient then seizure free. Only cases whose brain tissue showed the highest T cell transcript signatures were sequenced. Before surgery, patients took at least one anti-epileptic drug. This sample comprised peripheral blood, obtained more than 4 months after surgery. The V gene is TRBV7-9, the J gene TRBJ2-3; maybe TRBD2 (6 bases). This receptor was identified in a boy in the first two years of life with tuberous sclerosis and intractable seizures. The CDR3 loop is CASSSLEGSDTQYF. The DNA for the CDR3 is TGTGCCAGCAGCTCACTGGAGGGATCAGATACGCAGTATTTT. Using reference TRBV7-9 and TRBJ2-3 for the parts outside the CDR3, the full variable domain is DTGVSQNPRHKITKRGQNVTFRCDPISEHNRLYWYRQTLGQGPEFLTYFQNEAQLEKSRLLSDRFSAERPKGSFSTLEIQRTEQGDSAMYLCASSSLEGSDTQYFGPGTRLTVL.